Below are 13 T cell receptor beta chains sequenced from a single sample in a study of cytomegalovirus exposure and HLA in healthy donors. Researchers ran the PCR with 60 Vbeta and 13 Jbeta primers. TCRdb's table, derived via immunoSEQ multiplex PCR, lists solely in-frame clones and lacks some. This sample has over 200,000 clones, with around 80% found just once. The sequenced sample was PBMCs. The receptors derive from a woman aged 60 to 75 in good health and CMV-seropositive.

This clone was detected only a few times. The J gene is TRBJ1-3, the V gene TRBV19, with D maybe TRBD1 (6 bases). The length of the CDR3 is 15 residues. V was pared by 5 bases and J by 8 bases, with 19 bases between. Per germline, CDR1 LNHDA and CDR2 SQIVND (reference sequence). The CDR3 nucleotides are TGTGCCAGTAGTGAGGGACAACTACGAGCAGACACCATATATTTT. This sequence encodes CASSEGQLRADTIYF.

This clone occurred once. The genes are TRBV18 and TRBJ1-3, with a weak D call TRBD1 (5 bases). V was clipped by 5 bases and J by 0 bases, with 14 bases between them. The CDR3 runs 16 residues. The V gene's germline CDR1 is KGHSH and CDR2 LQKENI. For the CDR3, the DNA is TGTGCCAGCTCATCAACCGGGGGATTCTCTGGAAACACCATATATTTT. Protein sequence: CASSSTGGFSGNTIYF.

The chain has TRBV7-8 and TRBJ2-2; D is unresolved. The CDR3 covers 16 residues. The ends were cut back, 3 bases at V and 3 bases at J, with 14 bases in the middle. The germline V gene encodes CDR1 SGHVS and CDR2 FQNEAQ. The CDR3 spells CASSLVENLYTGELFF. The CDR3 DNA follows: TGTGCCAGCAGCTTGGTCGAAAACTTGTACACCGGGGAGCTGTTTTTT.

The V and J genes are TRBV7-9 and TRBJ1-5, with 9 bases that match TRBD1. CDR1 is SEHNR, CDR2 FQNEAQ, per germline (reference sequence). The CDR3 totals 15 residues. Germline trimming cut 5 bases from V and 6 bases from J; bases unmatched to any gene: 8. The CDR3: CASSLSGTGRQPQHF. The CDR3 region has the DNA TGTGCCAGCAGCCTCTCCGGGACAGGGCGTCAGCCCCAGCATTTT.

This chain joins TRBV28 and TRBJ1-1; D possibly corresponds to TRBD1 (6 bases). The CDR3 consists of 15 residues. V lost 5 bases to trimming and J lost 2 bases, with 15 bases between them. The V gene's germline CDR1 is MDHEN and CDR2 SYDVKM. The CDR3 spells CASSRRTVTNTEAFF. The CDR3, as DNA: TGTGCCAGCAGTAGGAGGACAGTCACTAACACTGAAGCTTTCTTT.

V is TRBV5-1 and J is TRBJ2-3, with D uncertain. The CDR3 consists of 15 residues. Germline V gives CDR1 SGHRS, CDR2 YFSETQ. V lost 3 bases and J lost 0, with 11 bases in between. DNA for the CDR3: TGCGCCAGCAGCTCCCCCACACCTAGCACAGATACGCAGTATTTT. It codes for CASSSPTPSTDTQYF.

The CDR3 nucleotides are TGTGCCAGCAGTTCAGGGGGTGGCGCTGGAAACACCATATATTTT. Protein: CASSSGGGAGNTIYF. V usage is TRBV27 and J usage is TRBJ1-3; 7 bases match TRBD1. The CDR3 extends over 15 amino acids. Trimming removed 4 bases from V and 2 bases from J; junction bases left unmatched: 5. CDR1 and CDR2 from the germline V gene are MNHEY and SMNVEV (reference sequence).

The rearrangement joins TRBV4-1 to TRBJ1-5; 9 bases line up with TRBD1. Germline V gene sequence: CDR1 MGHRA, CDR2 YSYEKL. The CDR3 contains 16 residues. Losses at the gene ends were 1 base for V and 6 bases for J; bases not matched to a gene: 7. The CDR3 DNA sequence: TGCGCCAGCAGCCAAGCCAAAACAGGGGGCGGTCAGCCCCAGCATTTT. Residues: CASSQAKTGGGQPQHF.

This clone was counted between two and nine times. The genes are TRBV7-9 and TRBJ1-1, with D unresolved. The CDR3 loop spans 15 amino acids. Germline lookup yields CDR1 SEHNR and CDR2 FQNEAQ (reference sequence). Between the trimmed V and J ends, which lost 0 bases and 2 bases, there was a span of 10 bases. The CDR3 DNA follows: TGTGCCAGCAGCTTAGCGTTGGCAGGTAACACTGAAGCTTTCTTT. Translating it yields CASSLALAGNTEAFF. Looking up the rest from reference TRBV7-9 and TRBJ1-1 gives the full variable domain: DTGVSQNPRHKITKRGQNVTFRCDPISEHNRLYWYRQTLGQGPEFLTYFQNEAQLEKSRLLSDRFSAERPKGSFSTLEIQRTEQGDSAMYLCASSLALAGNTEAFFGQGTRLTVV.

This chain joins TRBV18 and TRBJ1-4; D call uncertain. Germline V lookup: CDR1 KGHSH, CDR2 LQKENI. This CDR3 region has 15 residues. V was pared by 5 bases and J by 4 bases, with 14 bases between. The CDR3 is CASSTVGSFNEKLFF. The CDR3 nucleotides read TGTGCCAGCTCAACAGTGGGCAGTTTTAATGAAAAACTGTTTTTT.

V usage is TRBV19 and J usage is TRBJ2-5, with 7 nucleotides matching TRBD1. CDR1 and CDR2 (germline): LNHDA, SQIVND (reference sequence). The V and J ends lost 3 bases and 11 bases, in that order; junction bases with no gene match: 15. The CDR3 covers 15 residues. The CDR3 protein is CASSIGSQGPKVQYF. The CDR3 DNA is TGTGCCAGTAGTATCGGCTCACAGGGGCCTAAAGTGCAGTACTTC.

The chain has TRBV7-2 and TRBJ1-1; D unresolved. V was cut by 0 bases and J by 7 bases, with 12 bases left in between. There are 14 residues in the CDR3. Germline V gene sequence: CDR1 SGHTA, CDR2 FQGNSA. CDR3 DNA: TGTGCCAGCAGCTTAGCGCCCCAGGCCGATGAAGCTTTCTTT. Its translation is CASSLAPQADEAFF.

The chain combines TRBV16 with TRBJ1-1, with a possible D match to TRBD1 (6 bases). The CDR3 contains 16 residues. Germline assignment: CDR1 KGHSY and CDR2 FQNENV. The V end was cut by 4 bases, the J end by 4 bases, with 19 bases between. CDR3 residues: CASSPRSGEFGTEAFF. DNA of the CDR3: TGTGCCAGCAGCCCCCGTTCAGGGGAATTCGGCACTGAAGCTTTCTTT.